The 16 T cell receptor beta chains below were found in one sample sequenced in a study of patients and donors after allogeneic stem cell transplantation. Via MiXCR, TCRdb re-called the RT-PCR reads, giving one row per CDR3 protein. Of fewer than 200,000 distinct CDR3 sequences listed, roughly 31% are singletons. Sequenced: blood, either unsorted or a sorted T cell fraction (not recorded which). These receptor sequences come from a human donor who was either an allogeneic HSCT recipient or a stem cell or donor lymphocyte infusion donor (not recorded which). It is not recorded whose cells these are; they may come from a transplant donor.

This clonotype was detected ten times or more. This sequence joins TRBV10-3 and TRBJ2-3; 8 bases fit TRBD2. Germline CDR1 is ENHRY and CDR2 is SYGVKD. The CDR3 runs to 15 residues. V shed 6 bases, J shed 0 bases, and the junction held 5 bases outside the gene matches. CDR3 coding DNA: TGTGCCATCAGCGACATAGCGGGGAGCACAGATACGCAGTATTTT. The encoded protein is CAISDIAGSTDTQYF.

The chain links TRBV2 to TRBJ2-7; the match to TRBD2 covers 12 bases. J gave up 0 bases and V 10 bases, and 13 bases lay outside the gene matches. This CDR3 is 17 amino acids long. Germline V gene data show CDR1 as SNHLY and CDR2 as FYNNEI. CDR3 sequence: CAISGTSGHPFSYEQYF. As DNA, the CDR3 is TGTGCCATCTCTGGGACTAGCGGGCATCCATTCTCCTACGAGCAGTACTTC.

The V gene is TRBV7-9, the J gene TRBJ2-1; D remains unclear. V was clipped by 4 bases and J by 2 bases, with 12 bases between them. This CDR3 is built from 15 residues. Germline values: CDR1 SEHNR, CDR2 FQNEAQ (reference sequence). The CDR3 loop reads CASSSPGWAYNEQFF. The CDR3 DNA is TGTGCCAGCAGCTCCCCAGGATGGGCCTACAATGAGCAGTTCTTC.

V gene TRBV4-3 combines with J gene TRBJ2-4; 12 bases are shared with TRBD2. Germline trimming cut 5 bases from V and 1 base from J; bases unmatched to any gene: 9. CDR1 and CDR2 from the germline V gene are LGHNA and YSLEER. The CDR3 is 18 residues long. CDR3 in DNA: TGCGCCAGCAGCAGACTAGCGGGAGCGGATTCGGCCAAAAACATTCAGTACTTC. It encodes CASSRLAGADSAKNIQYF.

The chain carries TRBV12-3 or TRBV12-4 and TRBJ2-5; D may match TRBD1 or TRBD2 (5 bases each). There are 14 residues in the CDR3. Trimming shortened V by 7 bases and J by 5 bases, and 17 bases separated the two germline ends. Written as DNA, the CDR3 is TGTGCCAGCATTCTCTCCGACGGGACGGAGACCCAGTACTTC. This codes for CASILSDGTETQYF.

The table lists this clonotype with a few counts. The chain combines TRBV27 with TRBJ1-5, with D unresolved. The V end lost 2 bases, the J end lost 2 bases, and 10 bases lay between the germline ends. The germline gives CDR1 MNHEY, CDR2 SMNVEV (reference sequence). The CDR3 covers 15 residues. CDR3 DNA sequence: TGTGCCAGCAGTTTAGAGGGAGGTGGCAATCAGCCCCAGCATTTT. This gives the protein CASSLEGGGNQPQHF.

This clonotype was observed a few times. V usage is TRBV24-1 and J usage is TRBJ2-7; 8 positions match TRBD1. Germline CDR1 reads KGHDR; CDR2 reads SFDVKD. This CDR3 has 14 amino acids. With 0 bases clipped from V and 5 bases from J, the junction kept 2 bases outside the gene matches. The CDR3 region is CATSDLGQGDEQYF. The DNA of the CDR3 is TGTGCCACCAGTGATTTGGGACAGGGAGACGAGCAGTACTTC.

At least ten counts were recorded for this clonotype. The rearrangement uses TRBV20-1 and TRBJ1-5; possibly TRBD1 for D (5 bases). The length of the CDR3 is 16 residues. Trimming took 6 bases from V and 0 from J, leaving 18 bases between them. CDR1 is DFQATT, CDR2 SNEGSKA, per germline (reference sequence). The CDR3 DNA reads TGCAGTGCAAAGACAGTCCGACTAGGTAGCAATCAGCCCCAGCATTTT. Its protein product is CSAKTVRLGSNQPQHF.

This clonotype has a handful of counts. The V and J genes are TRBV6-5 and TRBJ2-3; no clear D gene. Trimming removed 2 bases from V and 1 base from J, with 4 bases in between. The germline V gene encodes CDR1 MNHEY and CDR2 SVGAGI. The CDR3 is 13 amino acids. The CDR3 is CASSYAGTDTQYF. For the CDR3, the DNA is TGTGCCAGCAGTTACGCAGGCACAGATACGCAGTATTTT.

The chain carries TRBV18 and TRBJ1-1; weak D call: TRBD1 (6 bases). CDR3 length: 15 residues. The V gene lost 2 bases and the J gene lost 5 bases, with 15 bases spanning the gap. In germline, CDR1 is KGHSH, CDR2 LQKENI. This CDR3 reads CASSPGGGRGTEAFF. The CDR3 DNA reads TGTGCCAGCTCACCAGGAGGGGGGCGAGGGACTGAAGCTTTCTTT. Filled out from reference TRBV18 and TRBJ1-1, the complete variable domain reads NAGVMQNPRHLVRRRGQEARLRCSPMKGHSHVYWYRQLPEEGLKFMVYLQKENIIDESGMPKERFSAEFPKEGPSILRIQQVVRGDSAAYFCASSPGGGRGTEAFFGQGTRLTVV.

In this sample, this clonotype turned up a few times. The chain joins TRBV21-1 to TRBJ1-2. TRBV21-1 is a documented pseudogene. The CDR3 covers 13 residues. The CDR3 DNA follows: TGTGCCAGCAGCAGAAGATGGAGCTATGGCTACACCTTC. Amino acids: CASSRRWSYGYTF.

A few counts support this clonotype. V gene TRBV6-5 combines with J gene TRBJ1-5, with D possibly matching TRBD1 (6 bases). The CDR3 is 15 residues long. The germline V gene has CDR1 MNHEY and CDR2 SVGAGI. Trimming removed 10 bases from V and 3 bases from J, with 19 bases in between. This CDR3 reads CATAVSGHLNQPQHF. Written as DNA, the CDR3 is TGTGCCACCGCCGTCTCGGGACACCTCAATCAGCCCCAGCATTTT.

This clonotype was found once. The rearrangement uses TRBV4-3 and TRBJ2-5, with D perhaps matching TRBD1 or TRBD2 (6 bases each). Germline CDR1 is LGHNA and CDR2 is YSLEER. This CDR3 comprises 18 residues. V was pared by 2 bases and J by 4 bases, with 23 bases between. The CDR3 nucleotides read TGCGCCAGCAGCCAAAACCCCCGGACAGCGAAAGCGGGAGAGACCCAGTACTTC. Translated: CASSQNPRTAKAGETQYF.

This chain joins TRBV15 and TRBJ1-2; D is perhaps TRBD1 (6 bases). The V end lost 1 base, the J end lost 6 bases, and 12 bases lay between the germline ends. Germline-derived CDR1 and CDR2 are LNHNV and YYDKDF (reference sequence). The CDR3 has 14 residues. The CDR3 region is CATSRVYRVNGYTF. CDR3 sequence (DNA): TGTGCCACCAGCAGAGTTTACAGGGTAAATGGCTACACCTTC.

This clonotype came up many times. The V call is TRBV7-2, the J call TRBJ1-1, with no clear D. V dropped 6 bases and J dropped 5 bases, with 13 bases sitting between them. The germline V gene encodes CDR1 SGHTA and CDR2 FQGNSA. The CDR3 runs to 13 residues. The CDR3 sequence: CASSSTRRTEAFF. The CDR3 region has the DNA TGTGCCAGCAGTTCGACCCGGAGAACTGAAGCTTTCTTT. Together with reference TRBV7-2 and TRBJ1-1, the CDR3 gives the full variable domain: GAGVSQSPSNKVTEKGKDVELRCDPISGHTALYWYRQSLGQGLEFLIYFQGNSAPDKSGLPSDRFSAERTGGSVSTLTIQRTQQEDSAVYLCASSSTRRTEAFFGQGTRLTVV.

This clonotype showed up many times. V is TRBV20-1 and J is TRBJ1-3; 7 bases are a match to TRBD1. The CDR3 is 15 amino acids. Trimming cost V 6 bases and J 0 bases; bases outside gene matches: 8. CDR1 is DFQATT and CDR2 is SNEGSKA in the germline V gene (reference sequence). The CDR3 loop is CSARPQGVSGNTIYF. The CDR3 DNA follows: TGCAGTGCAAGGCCGCAGGGGGTCTCTGGAAACACCATATATTTT.